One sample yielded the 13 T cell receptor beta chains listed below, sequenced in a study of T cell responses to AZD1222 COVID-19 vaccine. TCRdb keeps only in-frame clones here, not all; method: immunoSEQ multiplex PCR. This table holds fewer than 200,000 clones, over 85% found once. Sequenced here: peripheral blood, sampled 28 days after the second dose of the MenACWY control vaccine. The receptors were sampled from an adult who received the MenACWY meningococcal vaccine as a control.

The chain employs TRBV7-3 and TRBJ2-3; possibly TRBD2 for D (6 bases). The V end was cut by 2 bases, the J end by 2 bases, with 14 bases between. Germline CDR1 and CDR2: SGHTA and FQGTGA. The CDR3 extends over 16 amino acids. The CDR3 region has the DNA TGTGCCAGCAGCTTATGGCAGGGAGGAACCACAGATACGCAGTATTTT. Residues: CASSLWQGGTTDTQYF.

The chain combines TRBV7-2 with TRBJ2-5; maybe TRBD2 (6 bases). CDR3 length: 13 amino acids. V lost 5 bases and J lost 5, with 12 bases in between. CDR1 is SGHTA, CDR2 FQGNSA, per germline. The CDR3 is CASSLGRGETQYF. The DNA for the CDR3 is TGTGCCAGCAGCCTCGGGAGAGGGGAGACCCAGTACTTC.

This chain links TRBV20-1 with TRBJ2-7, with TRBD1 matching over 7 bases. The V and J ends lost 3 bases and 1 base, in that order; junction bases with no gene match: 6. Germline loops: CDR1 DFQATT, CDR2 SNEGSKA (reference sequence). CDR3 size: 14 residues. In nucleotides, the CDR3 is TGCAGTGCTAGTTATCCACAGGGGTCCTACGAGCAGTACTTC. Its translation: CSASYPQGSYEQYF.

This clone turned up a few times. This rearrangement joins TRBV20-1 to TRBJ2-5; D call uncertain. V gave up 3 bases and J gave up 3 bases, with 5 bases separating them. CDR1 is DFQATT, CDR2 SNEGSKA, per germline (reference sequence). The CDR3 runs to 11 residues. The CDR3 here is CSASHEETQYF. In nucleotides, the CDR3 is TGCAGTGCTAGTCACGAAGAGACCCAGTACTTC.

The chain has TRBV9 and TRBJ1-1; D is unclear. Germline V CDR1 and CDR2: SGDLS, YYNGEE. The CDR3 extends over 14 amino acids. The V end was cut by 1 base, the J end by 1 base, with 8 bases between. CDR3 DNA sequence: TGTGCCAGCAGCGTAAAGGGTTCGAACACTGAAGCTTTCTTT. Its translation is CASSVKGSNTEAFF.

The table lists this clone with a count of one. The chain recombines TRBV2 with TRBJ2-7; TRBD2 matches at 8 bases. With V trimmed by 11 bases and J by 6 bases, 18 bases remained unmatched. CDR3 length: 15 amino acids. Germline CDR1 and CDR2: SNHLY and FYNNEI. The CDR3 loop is CAPGGLAEPHGEQYF. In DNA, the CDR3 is TGTGCCCCGGGGGGGCTAGCGGAGCCACACGGCGAGCAGTACTTC. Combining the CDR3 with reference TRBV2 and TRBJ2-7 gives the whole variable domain EPEVTQTPSHQVTQMGQEVILRCVPISNHLYFYWYRQILGQKVEFLVSFYNNEISEKSEIFDDQFSVERPDGSNFTLKIRSTKLEDSAMYFCAPGGLAEPHGEQYFGPGTRLTVT.

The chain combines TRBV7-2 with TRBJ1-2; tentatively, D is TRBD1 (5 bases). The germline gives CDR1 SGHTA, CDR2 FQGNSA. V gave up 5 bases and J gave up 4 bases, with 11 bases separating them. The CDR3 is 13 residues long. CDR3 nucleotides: TGTGCCAGCAGCCCGGGGCCGCGCTATGGCTACACCTTC. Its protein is CASSPGPRYGYTF.

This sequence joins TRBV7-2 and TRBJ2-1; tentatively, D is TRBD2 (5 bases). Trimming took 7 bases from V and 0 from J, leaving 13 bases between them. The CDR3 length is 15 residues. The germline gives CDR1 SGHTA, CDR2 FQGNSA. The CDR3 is CASTLRGSSYNEQFF. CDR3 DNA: TGTGCCAGCACCCTGAGAGGGAGCTCCTACAATGAGCAGTTCTTC.

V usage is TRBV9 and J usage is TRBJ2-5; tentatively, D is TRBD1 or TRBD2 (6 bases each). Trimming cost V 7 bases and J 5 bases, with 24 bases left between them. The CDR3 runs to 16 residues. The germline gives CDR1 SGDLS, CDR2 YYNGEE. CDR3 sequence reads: CASDLSGGMGRETQYF. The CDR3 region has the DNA TGTGCCAGCGATCTATCCGGGGGCATGGGGCGGGAGACCCAGTACTTC.

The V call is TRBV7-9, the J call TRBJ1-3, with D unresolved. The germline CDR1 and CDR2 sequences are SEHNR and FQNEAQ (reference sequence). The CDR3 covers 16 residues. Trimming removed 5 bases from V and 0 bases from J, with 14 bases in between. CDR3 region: CASSHDGVISGNTIYF. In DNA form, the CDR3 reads TGTGCCAGCAGCCACGACGGAGTAATCTCTGGAAACACCATATATTTT.

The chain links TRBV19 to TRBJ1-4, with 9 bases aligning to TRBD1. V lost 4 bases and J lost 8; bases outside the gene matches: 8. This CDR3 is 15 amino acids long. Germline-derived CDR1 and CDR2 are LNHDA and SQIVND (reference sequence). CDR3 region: CASSTPDRGKEKLFF. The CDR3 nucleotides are TGTGCCAGTAGTACTCCAGACAGGGGGAAAGAAAAACTGTTTTTT.

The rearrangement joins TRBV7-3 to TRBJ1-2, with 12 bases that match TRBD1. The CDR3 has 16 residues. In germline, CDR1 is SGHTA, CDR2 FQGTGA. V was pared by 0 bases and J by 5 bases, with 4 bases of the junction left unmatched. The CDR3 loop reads CASSLTGTGGWYGYTF. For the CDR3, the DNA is TGTGCCAGCAGCTTAACCGGGACAGGGGGCTGGTATGGCTACACCTTC. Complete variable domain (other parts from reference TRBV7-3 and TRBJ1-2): GAGVSQTPSNKVTEKGKYVELRCDPISGHTALYWYRQSLGQGPEFLIYFQGTGAADDSGLPNDRFFAVRPEGSVSTLKIQRTERGDSAVYLCASSLTGTGGWYGYTFGSGTRLTVV.

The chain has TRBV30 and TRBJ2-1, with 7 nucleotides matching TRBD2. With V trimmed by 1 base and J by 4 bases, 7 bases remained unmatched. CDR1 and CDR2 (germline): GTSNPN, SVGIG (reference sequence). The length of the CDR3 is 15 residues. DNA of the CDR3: TGTGCCTGGAGTGGAGGTAGCGGGTCGTACAATGAGCAGTTCTTC. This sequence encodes CAWSGGSGSYNEQFF.